The 26 T cell receptor beta chains below all came from one sample that was sequenced in a study of response to subunit inactivated influenza vaccine. One entry per CDR3 protein, called by TCRdb with MiXCR from the RT-PCR reads. The sample holds about 620,000 distinct CDR3 sequences, 11% seen once. In addition, the sample was reused for a study of T cells expressing NK-cell markers. That paper states: TCR beta cDNA was generated via 5'RACE template switching incorporating UMIs.

The starting material was PBMCs from blood, obtained on the day of vaccination. The source is a man aged 45-65 years who received an inactivated influenza vaccine.

The chain joins TRBV5-1 to TRBJ2-1, with TRBD1 matching over 7 bases. This CDR3 region has 14 residues. Germline assignment: CDR1 SGHRS and CDR2 YFSETQ. J was trimmed by 1 base and V by 7 bases; bases with no gene match: 5. The CDR3 is CASSWGQSYNEQFF. CDR3 sequence (DNA): TGCGCCAGCTCCTGGGGACAGTCCTACAATGAGCAGTTCTTC.

The J gene is TRBJ1-5, the V gene TRBV7-2, with D uncertain. Trimming cost V 2 bases and J 7 bases, with 9 bases left between them. The CDR3 totals 13 residues. Germline V gene data show CDR1 as SGHTA and CDR2 as FQGNSA. CDR3 DNA: TGTGCCAGCAGCTTAAATGTCCTCCAGCCCCAGCATTTT. It encodes CASSLNVLQPQHF.

The chain links TRBV29-1 to TRBJ2-2; TRBD2 matches at 11 bases. The V gene end was trimmed by 0 bases and the J gene end by 6 bases; junction bases not matched to a gene: 6. The CDR3 runs 16 residues. Germline V gene data show CDR1 as SQVTM and CDR2 as ANQGSEA. CDR3 bases: TGCAGCGTTGAAGATTTTGGGACTAGCGGTTCCGGGGAGCTGTTTTTT. Translation: CSVEDFGTSGSGELFF.

The rearrangement links TRBV7-7 to TRBJ2-1; D gene unclear. The CDR3 is 15 amino acids. Trimming stripped 0 bases from V and 3 bases from J, with 9 bases between. Per the germline V gene, CDR1 is SSHAT and CDR2 is FNYEAQ (reference sequence). The CDR3 sequence: CASSLAKSSYNEQFF. Here the CDR3 DNA reads TGTGCCAGCAGCTTAGCGAAGAGTAGCTACAATGAGCAGTTCTTC.

This chain uses TRBV20-1 with TRBJ2-7; 13 nucleotides align to TRBD2. Germline CDR1 DFQATT, CDR2 SNEGSKA (reference sequence). The CDR3 consists of 18 residues. J was trimmed by 5 bases and V by 2 bases; bases with no gene match: 15. The CDR3 DNA sequence: TGCAGTGCTAGAAGGCCACTAGCGGGAGGGCCACTTGTTCACGAGCAGTACTTC. Amino acids: CSARRPLAGGPLVHEQYF.

The chain is built from TRBV9 and TRBJ2-7; D unclear. The CDR3 covers 12 residues. Germline assignment: CDR1 SGDLS and CDR2 YYNGEE. Trimming stripped 1 base from V and 6 bases from J, with 8 bases between. In DNA, the CDR3 is TGTGCCAGCAGCGTAAGTTGGAGCGAGCAGTACTTC. Translated, it gives CASSVSWSEQYF.

This chain links TRBV7-2 with TRBJ1-2; D gene unclear. This CDR3 has 14 residues. Germline loops: CDR1 SGHTA, CDR2 FQGNSA. Trimming took 1 base from V and 3 from J, leaving 9 bases between them. The CDR3 bases are TGTGCCAGCAGCTTAGGGGGTCTCCACTATGGCTACACCTTC. It encodes CASSLGGLHYGYTF.

This clonotype has at least ten counts. This chain links TRBV6-2 or TRBV6-3 with TRBJ2-2, with D possibly matching TRBD1 (5 bases). The germline V and J ends were trimmed by 7 bases and 1 base, with 22 bases remaining between them. This CDR3 spans 18 amino acids. CDR1 is MNHEY, CDR2 SVGEGT, per germline. CDR3 residues: CASKIGFGQGKNTGELFF. In nucleotides, the CDR3 is TGTGCCAGCAAAATAGGGTTCGGACAAGGAAAGAACACCGGGGAGCTGTTTTTT.

This chain connects TRBV13 to TRBJ2-5; D unresolved. Trimming took 3 bases from V and 4 from J, leaving 6 bases between them. This CDR3 spans 12 amino acids. Germline CDR1 is PRHDT and CDR2 is FYEKMQ (reference sequence). CDR3 sequence reads: CASSFWRETQYF. The CDR3 nucleotides are TGTGCCAGCAGCTTTTGGCGAGAGACCCAGTACTTC.

This clonotype has more than one count but fewer than ten. The chain links TRBV12-3 or TRBV12-4 to TRBJ1-1, with D perhaps TRBD1 (6 bases). The CDR3 spans 14 residues. V was trimmed by 5 bases and J by 2 bases, leaving 12 bases between them. CDR3 sequence: CASSPRQENTEAFF. CDR3 in DNA: TGTGCCAGCAGTCCGCGACAGGAAAACACTGAAGCTTTCTTT.

This clonotype was recorded at least ten times. In nucleotides, the CDR3 is TGCAGTGCTAGGATCGGGTACTATAATTCACCCCTCCACTTT. It yields the protein CSARIGYYNSPLHF. The rearrangement joins TRBV20-1 to TRBJ1-6; unclear D gene. The CDR3 covers 14 residues. The V end lost 3 bases, the J end lost 3 bases, and 9 bases lay between the germline ends. CDR1 and CDR2 from the germline V gene are DFQATT and SNEGSKA (reference sequence).

In its sample, this clonotype was seen a few times. The chain joins TRBV2 to TRBJ2-1; 7 nucleotides align to TRBD2. V was clipped by 3 bases and J by 0 bases; unmatched bases: 5. Germline lookup yields CDR1 SNHLY and CDR2 FYNNEI. This CDR3 region has 16 residues. CDR3 coding DNA: TGTGCCAGCAGTGACAACGGGGGGAGCTCCTACAATGAGCAGTTCTTC. It translates to CASSDNGGSSYNEQFF.

Ten or more counts support this clonotype. This CDR3 is CASSQLARYGSNTGELFF. As DNA, the CDR3 is TGTGCCAGCAGCCAACTAGCGAGATACGGCTCGAACACCGGGGAGCTGTTTTTT. The gene calls are TRBV11-2 and TRBJ2-2, with 7 positions matching TRBD2. Germline lookup yields CDR1 SGHAT and CDR2 FQNNGV. The CDR3 totals 18 residues. The V gene end was trimmed by 5 bases and the J gene end by 0 bases; junction bases not matched to a gene: 12.

The chain combines TRBV20-1 with TRBJ1-2; TRBD1 matches at 8 bases. The CDR3 has 14 amino acids. Per the germline V gene, CDR1 is DFQATT and CDR2 is SNEGSKA (reference sequence). The V and J ends lost 2 bases and 8 bases, in that order; junction bases with no gene match: 10. Here the CDR3 DNA reads TGCAGTGCTAGACAGGCAGGGGGCGACGAGGGCTACACCTTC. This gives the protein CSARQAGGDEGYTF.

The J gene is TRBJ2-1, the V gene TRBV12-3 or TRBV12-4; D not certain. Trimming pared 6 bases from V and 3 bases from J, leaving 12 bases between. The CDR3 covers 14 residues. The CDR3 coding sequence is TGTGCCAGCAGCCCCCCGGCCCTCTACAATGAGCAGTTCTTC. Translation gives CASSPPALYNEQFF.

This rearrangement joins TRBV29-1 to TRBJ2-1, with 8 bases fitting TRBD2. Trimming took 3 bases from V and 6 from J; bases not matched to a gene: 7. This CDR3 contains 14 residues. Germline values: CDR1 SQVTM, CDR2 ANQGSEA. The CDR3 coding sequence is TGCAGCGTTGACGTAGCGGGACGAGGCAATGAGCAGTTCTTC. It specifies CSVDVAGRGNEQFF.

This chain connects TRBV4-2 to TRBJ2-5; TRBD2 agrees at 11 bases. The length of the CDR3 is 17 residues. The germline CDR1 and CDR2 sequences are LGHNA and YNFKEQ. V shed 0 bases, J shed 2 bases, and the junction held 5 bases outside the gene matches. In nucleotides, the CDR3 is TGTGCCAGCAGCCAAGAGAGGACTAGCGGGCCGCAAGAGACCCAGTACTTC. It yields the protein CASSQERTSGPQETQYF.

This clonotype appeared many times. The V gene is TRBV20-1, the J gene TRBJ2-3; maybe TRBD1 (6 bases). The length of the CDR3 is 15 residues. Trimming took 4 bases from V and 4 from J, leaving 18 bases between them. The germline V gene has CDR1 DFQATT and CDR2 SNEGSKA (reference sequence). The CDR3, as DNA: TGCAGTGCTAACGACGGGACAATAGGCGCAGATACGCAGTATTTT. Its translation: CSANDGTIGADTQYF.

This clonotype was detected a few times. This chain links TRBV7-2 with TRBJ2-3; 7 bases fit TRBD2. The J segment lost 8 bases and the V segment lost 5 bases, leaving 7 bases of the junction unmatched. Germline V CDR1 and CDR2: SGHTA, FQGNSA. The CDR3 contains 13 residues. CDR3: CASSKTSVGTQYF. Here the CDR3 DNA reads TGTGCCAGCAGCAAAACTAGCGTGGGTACGCAGTATTTT.

The table lists this clonotype with a few counts. V usage is TRBV27 and J usage is TRBJ1-3, with 10 bases lining up with TRBD1. Losses at the gene ends were 7 bases for V and 0 bases for J; bases not matched to a gene: 3. The V gene's germline CDR1 is MNHEY and CDR2 SMNVEV (reference sequence). This CDR3 has 15 residues. Here the CDR3 reads CASTRQGASGNTIYF. The CDR3 nucleotides read TGTGCCAGCACCCGACAGGGGGCCTCTGGAAACACCATATATTTT.

This clonotype appeared a few times. The chain recombines TRBV20-1 with TRBJ2-7, with 10 bases fitting TRBD1. Germline V lookup: CDR1 DFQATT, CDR2 SNEGSKA (reference sequence). Trimming took 6 bases from V and 2 from J; bases not matched to a gene: 4. CDR3 length: 13 residues. The CDR3 DNA sequence: TGCAGTGCACCCGGGACAGGGGCCTACGAGCAGTACTTC. This encodes CSAPGTGAYEQYF.

The chain couples TRBV4-3 to TRBJ2-7; 7 bases map to TRBD1. V dropped 3 bases and J dropped 7; count of bases not matched to a gene: 6. This CDR3 has 13 amino acids. CDR1 and CDR2 from the germline V gene are LGHNA and YSLEER. DNA of the CDR3: TGCGCCAGCAGCCACTTCCCAGGGGGAGAGCAGTACTTC. Its protein product is CASSHFPGGEQYF.

The chain couples TRBV6-5 to TRBJ2-3; a weak D match, TRBD2 (6 bases). This CDR3 spans 12 amino acids. Germline loops: CDR1 MNHEY, CDR2 SVGAGI. The V end was cut by 10 bases, the J end by 0 bases, with 8 bases between. The CDR3 nucleotides read TGTGCCACCGGGACTAGCACAGATACGCAGTATTTT. This translates into CATGTSTDTQYF.

The rearrangement joins TRBV3-1 to TRBJ2-1; possible D gene TRBD2, 5 bases. From germline, CDR1 is LGHDT and CDR2 YNNKEL (reference sequence). This CDR3 has 12 amino acids. The germline V and J ends were trimmed by 6 bases and 9 bases, with 12 bases remaining between them. As DNA, the CDR3 is TGTGCCAGCAGGGAGCGGAAGGGTGAGCAGTTCTTC. Protein product: CASRERKGEQFF.

The chain has TRBV27 and TRBJ2-4; no firm D call. Germline CDR1 MNHEY, CDR2 SMNVEV (reference sequence). The CDR3 covers 18 residues. Trimming pared 5 bases from V and 0 bases from J, leaving 20 bases between. The CDR3 protein is CASSPSGRRSLAKNIQYF. The CDR3, as DNA: TGTGCCAGCAGTCCCTCGGGCAGGAGATCACTAGCCAAAAACATTCAGTACTTC.

There are a few counts of this clonotype. The gene calls are TRBV7-9 and TRBJ2-3; D not resolved. Trimming shortened V by 4 bases and J by 4 bases, and 12 bases separated the two germline ends. Germline CDR1 SEHNR, CDR2 FQNEAQ (reference sequence). CDR3 length: 14 amino acids. DNA of the CDR3: TGTGCCAGCAGCTCCCCGGTGCGCGCAGATACGCAGTATTTT. Translated: CASSSPVRADTQYF.